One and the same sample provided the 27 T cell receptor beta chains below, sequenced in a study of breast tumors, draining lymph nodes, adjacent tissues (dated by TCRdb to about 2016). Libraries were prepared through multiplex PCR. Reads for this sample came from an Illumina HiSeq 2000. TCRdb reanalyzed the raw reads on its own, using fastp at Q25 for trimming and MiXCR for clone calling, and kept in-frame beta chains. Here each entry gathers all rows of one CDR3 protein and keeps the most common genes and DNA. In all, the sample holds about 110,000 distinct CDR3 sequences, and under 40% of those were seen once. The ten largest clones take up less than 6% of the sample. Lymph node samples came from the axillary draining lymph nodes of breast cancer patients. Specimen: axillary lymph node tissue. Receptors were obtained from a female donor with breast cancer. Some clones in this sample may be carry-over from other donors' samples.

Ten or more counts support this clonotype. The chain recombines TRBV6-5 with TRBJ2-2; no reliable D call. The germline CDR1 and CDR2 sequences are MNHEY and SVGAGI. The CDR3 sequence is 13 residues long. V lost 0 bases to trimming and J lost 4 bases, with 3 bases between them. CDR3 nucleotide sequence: TGTGCCAGCAGTTACTCGGGCACCGGGGAGCTGTTTTTT. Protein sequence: CASSYSGTGELFF.

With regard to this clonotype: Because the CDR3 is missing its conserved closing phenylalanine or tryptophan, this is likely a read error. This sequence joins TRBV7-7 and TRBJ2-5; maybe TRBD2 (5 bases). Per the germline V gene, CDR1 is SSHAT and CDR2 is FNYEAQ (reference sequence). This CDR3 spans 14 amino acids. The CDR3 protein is CASSPGLTQETQYL. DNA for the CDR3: TGCGCTAGCAGCCCTGGACTGACCCAAGAGACCCAGTACCTC.

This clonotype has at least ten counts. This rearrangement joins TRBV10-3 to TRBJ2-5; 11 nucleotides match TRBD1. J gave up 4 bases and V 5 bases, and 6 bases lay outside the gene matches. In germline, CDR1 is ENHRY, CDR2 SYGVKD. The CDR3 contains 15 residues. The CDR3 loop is CAISRLGQGAETQYF. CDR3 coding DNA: TGTGCCATCAGTCGACTAGGACAGGGGGCAGAGACCCAGTACTTC.

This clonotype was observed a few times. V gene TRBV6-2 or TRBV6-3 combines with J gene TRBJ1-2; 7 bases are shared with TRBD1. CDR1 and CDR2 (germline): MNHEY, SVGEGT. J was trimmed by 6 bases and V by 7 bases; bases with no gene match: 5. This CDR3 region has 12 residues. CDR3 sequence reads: CASKQGVDGYTF. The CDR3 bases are TGTGCCAGCAAGCAGGGGGTTGATGGCTACACCTTC.

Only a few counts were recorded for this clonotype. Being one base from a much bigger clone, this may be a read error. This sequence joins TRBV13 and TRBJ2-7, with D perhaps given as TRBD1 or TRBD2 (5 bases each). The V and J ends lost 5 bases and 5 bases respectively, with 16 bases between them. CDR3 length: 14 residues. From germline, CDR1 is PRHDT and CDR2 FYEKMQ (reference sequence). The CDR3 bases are TGTGCCAGCAGCCCGCGTTGGGGGAGTAACGAGCAGTACTTC. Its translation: CASSPRWGSNEQYF.

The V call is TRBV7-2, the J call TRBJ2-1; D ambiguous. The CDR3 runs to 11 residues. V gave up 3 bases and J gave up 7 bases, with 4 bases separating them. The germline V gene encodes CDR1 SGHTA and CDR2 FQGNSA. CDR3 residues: CASSFRNEQFF. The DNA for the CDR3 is TGTGCCAGCAGCTTTCGAAATGAGCAGTTCTTC.

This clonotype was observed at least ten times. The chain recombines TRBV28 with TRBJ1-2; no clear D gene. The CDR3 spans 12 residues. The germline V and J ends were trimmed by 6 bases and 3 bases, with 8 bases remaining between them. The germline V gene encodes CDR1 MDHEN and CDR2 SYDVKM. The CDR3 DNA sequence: TGTGCCAGCAGCTCCGACTACTATGGCTACACCTTC. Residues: CASSSDYYGYTF.

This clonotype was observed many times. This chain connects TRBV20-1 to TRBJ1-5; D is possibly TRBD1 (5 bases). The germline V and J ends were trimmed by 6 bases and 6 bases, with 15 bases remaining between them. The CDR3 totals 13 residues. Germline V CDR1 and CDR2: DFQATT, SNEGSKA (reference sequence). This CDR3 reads CSAPGLKSQPQHF. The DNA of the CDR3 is TGCAGTGCCCCGGGACTCAAAAGTCAGCCCCAGCATTTT.

The CDR3 region has the DNA TGCGCCAGCAGCTTAGTCGTGGGACCCAGGGGGGATTCACCCCTCCACTTT. Residues: CASSLVVGPRGDSPLHF. The V gene is TRBV5-1, the J gene TRBJ1-6; TRBD1 agrees at 7 bases. Germline CDR1 reads SGHRS; CDR2 reads YFSETQ. J was trimmed by 8 bases and V by 2 bases; bases with no gene match: 13. This CDR3 contains 17 residues. Complete variable domain (other parts from reference TRBV5-1 and TRBJ1-6): KAGVTQTPRYLIKTRGQQVTLSCSPISGHRSVSWYQQTPGQGLQFLFEYFSETQRNKGNFPGRFSGRQFSNSRSEMNVSTLELGDSALYLCASSLVVGPRGDSPLHFGNGTRLTVT.

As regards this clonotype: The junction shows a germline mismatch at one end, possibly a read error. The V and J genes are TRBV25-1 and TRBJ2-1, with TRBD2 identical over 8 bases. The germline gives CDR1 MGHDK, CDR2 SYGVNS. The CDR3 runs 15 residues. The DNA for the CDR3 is TGTGCCAGCAGTGAGTCGGGAGGGGTGAACAATGAGCAGCTCTTC. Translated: CASSESGGVNNEQLF.

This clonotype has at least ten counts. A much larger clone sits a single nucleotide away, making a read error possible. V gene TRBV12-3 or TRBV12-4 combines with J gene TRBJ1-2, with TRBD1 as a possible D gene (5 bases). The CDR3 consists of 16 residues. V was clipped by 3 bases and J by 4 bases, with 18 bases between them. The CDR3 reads CASSFAGTLVAYGYTF. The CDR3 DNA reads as TGTGCCAGCAGTTTCGCGGGGACGCTGGTGGCCTATGGCTACACCTTC.

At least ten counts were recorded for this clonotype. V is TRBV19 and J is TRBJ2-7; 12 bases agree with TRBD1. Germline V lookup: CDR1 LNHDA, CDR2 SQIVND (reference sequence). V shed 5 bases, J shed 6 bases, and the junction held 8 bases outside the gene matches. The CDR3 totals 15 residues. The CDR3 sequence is CASSGPGQGASEQYF. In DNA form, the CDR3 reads TGTGCCAGTAGTGGACCGGGACAGGGGGCTAGCGAGCAGTACTTC.

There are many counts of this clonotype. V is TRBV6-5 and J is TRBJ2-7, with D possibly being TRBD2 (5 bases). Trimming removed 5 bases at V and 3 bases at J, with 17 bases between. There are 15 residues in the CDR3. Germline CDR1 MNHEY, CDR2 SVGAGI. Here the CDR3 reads CASSHRLSGRYEQYF. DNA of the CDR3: TGTGCCAGCAGTCACCGCTTGAGCGGACGCTACGAGCAGTACTTC.

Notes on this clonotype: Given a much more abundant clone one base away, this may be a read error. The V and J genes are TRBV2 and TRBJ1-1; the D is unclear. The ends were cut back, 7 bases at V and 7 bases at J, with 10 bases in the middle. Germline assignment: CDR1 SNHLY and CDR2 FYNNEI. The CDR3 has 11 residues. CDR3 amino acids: CASIKGVEAFF. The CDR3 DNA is TGTGCCAGCATCAAGGGCGTTGAAGCTTTCTTT.

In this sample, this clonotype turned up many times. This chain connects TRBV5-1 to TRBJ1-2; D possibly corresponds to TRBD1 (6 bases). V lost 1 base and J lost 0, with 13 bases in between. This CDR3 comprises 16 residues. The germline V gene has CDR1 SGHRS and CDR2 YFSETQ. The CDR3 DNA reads TGCGCCAGCAGCTTGAGCGACAGGACGGCTAACTATGGCTACACCTTC. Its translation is CASSLSDRTANYGYTF.

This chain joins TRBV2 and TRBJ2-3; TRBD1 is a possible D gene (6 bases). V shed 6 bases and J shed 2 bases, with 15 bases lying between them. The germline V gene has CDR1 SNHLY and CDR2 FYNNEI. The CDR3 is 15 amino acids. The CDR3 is CASRPTDRPTDTQYF. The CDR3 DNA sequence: TGTGCCAGCAGACCTACCGACAGGCCCACAGATACGCAGTATTTT. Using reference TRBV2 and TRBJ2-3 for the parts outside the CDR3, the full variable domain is EPEVTQTPSHQVTQMGQEVILRCVPISNHLYFYWYRQILGQKVEFLVSFYNNEISEKSEIFDDQFSVERPDGSNFTLKIRSTKLEDSAMYFCASRPTDRPTDTQYFGPGTRLTVL.

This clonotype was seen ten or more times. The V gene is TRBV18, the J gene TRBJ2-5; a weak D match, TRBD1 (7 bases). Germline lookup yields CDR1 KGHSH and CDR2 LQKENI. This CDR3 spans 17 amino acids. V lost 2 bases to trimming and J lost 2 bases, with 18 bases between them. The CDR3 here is CASSPRAGLDRQETQYF. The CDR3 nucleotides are TGTGCCAGCTCACCAAGGGCGGGGTTGGACAGGCAAGAGACCCAGTACTTC.

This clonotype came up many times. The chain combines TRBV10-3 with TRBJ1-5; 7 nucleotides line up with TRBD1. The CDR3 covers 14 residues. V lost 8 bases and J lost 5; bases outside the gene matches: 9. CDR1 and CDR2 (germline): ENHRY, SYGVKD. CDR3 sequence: CAISKGGEDQPQHF. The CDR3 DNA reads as TGTGCCATCTCAAAAGGGGGCGAGGATCAGCCCCAGCATTTT.

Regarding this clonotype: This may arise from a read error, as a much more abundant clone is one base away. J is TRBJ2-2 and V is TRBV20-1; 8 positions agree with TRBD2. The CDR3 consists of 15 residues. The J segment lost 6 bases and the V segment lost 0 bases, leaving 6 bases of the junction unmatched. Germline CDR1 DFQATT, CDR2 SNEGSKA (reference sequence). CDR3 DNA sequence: TGCAGTGCTAGAGATCTTCGGGGGGGAGCCGGGGAGCTGTTTTTT. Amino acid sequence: CSARDLRGGAGELFF.

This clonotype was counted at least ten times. The CDR3 coding sequence is TGCAGTGCTAGGGGGACAGCTTCCTACAATGAGCAGTTCTTC. It encodes CSARGTASYNEQFF. This chain uses TRBV20-1 with TRBJ2-1, with 7 bases fitting TRBD1. Germline CDR1 reads DFQATT; CDR2 reads SNEGSKA (reference sequence). J was trimmed by 1 base and V by 3 bases; bases with no gene match: 3. The CDR3 is 14 amino acids.

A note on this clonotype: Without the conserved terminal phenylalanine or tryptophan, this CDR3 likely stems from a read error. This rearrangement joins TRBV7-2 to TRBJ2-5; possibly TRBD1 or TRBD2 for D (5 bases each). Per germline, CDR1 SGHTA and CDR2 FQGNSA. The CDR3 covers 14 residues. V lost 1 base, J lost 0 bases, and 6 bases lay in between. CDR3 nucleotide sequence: TGTGCCAGCAGCTTAGGGGGGTACCAAGAGACCCAGTACCCC. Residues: CASSLGGYQETQYP.

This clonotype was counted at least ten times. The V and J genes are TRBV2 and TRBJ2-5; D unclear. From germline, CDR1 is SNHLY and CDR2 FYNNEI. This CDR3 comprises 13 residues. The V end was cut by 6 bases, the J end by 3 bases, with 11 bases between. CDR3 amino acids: CASSNYRKETQYF. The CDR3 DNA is TGTGCCAGCAGCAATTACAGAAAAGAGACCCAGTACTTC.

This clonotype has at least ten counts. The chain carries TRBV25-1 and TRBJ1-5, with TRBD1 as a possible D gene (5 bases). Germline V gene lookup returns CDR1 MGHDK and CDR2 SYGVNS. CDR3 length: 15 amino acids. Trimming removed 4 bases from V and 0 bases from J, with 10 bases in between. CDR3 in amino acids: CASSGWGNSNQPQHF. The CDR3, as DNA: TGTGCCAGCAGTGGGTGGGGGAATAGCAATCAGCCCCAGCATTTT. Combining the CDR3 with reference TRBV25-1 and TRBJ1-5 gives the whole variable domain EADIYQTPRYLVIGTGKKITLECSQTMGHDKMYWYQQDPGMELHLIHYSYGVNSTEKGDLSSESTVSRIRTEHFPLTLESARPSHTSQYLCASSGWGNSNQPQHFGDGTRLSIL.

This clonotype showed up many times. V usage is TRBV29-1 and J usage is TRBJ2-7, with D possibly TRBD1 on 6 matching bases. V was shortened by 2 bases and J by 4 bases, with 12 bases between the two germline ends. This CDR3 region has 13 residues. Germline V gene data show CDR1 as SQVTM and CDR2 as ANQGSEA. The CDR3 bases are TGCAGCGTTGAAAACAGGGCAACTTACGAGCAGTACTTC. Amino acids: CSVENRATYEQYF.

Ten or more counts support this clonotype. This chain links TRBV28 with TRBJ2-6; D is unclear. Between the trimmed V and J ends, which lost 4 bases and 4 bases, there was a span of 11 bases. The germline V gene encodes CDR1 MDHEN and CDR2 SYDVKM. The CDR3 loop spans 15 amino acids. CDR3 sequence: CASSSMGWGANVLTF. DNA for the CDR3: TGTGCCAGCAGTTCCATGGGGTGGGGGGCCAACGTCCTGACTTTC. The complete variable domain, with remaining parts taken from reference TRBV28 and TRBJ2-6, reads DVKVTQSSRYLVKRTGEKVFLECVQDMDHENMFWYRQDPGLGLRLIYFSYDVKMKEKGDIPEGYSVSREKKERFSLILESASTNQTSMYLCASSSMGWGANVLTFGAGSRLTVL.

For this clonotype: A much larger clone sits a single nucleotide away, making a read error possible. This chain's CDR3 is CASTPGHTYEQYF. CDR3 nucleotides: TGTGCCAGCACACCGGGCCACACCTACGAGCAGTACTTC. The rearrangement links TRBV6-5 to TRBJ2-7; no definite D call. Trimming took 7 bases from V and 2 from J, leaving 12 bases between them. CDR3 length: 13 residues. CDR1 is MNHEY and CDR2 is SVGAGI in the germline V gene.

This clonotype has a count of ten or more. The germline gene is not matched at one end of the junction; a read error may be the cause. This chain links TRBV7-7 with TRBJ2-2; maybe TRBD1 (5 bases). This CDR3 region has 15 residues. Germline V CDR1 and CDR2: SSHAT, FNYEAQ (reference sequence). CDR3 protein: CASSLSGMRTGELFF. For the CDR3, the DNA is TGTGCTAGCAGCTTATCAGGGATGCGCACCGGGGAGCTGTTTTTT.